The 17 T cell receptor delta chains in this list originate from one sample, sequenced in a study of gamma-delta T cells after stem cell transplantation. TCRdb re-called the RT-PCR reads via CATT. The sample holds 13,000 or so delta-chain clones; roughly 32% are singletons and the top ten take 3% to 4%. The sample consisted of gamma-delta T cells. These receptors were taken from a human donor. It is not recorded whose cells these are; they may come from a transplant donor.

As concerns this clone: A read error may produce the germline difference seen at one junction end. The chain employs TRDV2 and TRDJ3; D not resolved. Germline lookup yields CDR1 GEAIGNYY and CDR2 EKD. The CDR3 spans 19 residues. This chain's CDR3 is CACDTGSRRDSLDIRQMFF. CDR3 DNA: TGTGCCTGTGACACCGGGAGTCGTCGTGACTCCTTGGACATCCGACAGATGTTTTTC.

The chain couples TRDV1 to TRDJ1; 11 bases are a match to TRDD3. Germline CDR1 and CDR2: TSWWSYY and QGS. This CDR3 is built from 19 residues. The trim removed 0 bases at V and 0 bases at J, leaving 9 bases unmatched. This chain's CDR3 is CALGELGAGGYRYTDKLIF. The CDR3 DNA reads TGTGCTCTTGGGGAACTAGGGGCTGGGGGATACCGGTACACCGATAAACTCATCTTT.

This clone has a handful of counts. The V call is TRDV3, the J call TRDJ1; 13 positions match TRDD3. V lost 4 bases and J lost 3; bases outside the gene matches: 14. This CDR3 comprises 17 residues. Per germline, CDR1 TVYSNPD and CDR2 GDNSRS (reference sequence). Here the CDR3 DNA reads TGTGCCTCCCTTTCCTCCTACTGGGGGATACGTCCCGATAAACTCATCTTT. It yields the protein CASLSSYWGIRPDKLIF.

V gene TRDV2 combines with J gene TRDJ2, with 12 bases lining up with TRDD3. Trimming removed 2 bases from V and 4 bases from J; junction bases left unmatched: 1. The CDR3 is 15 amino acids. Per germline, CDR1 GEAIGNYY and CDR2 EKD. DNA of the CDR3: TGTGCCTGTGACAAACTGGGGGATACGACAGCACAACTCTTCTTT. Protein sequence: CACDKLGDTTAQLFF.

The chain recombines TRDV2 with TRDJ1, with 11 bases fitting TRDD3. The CDR3 is 19 amino acids. CDR1 is GEAIGNYY, CDR2 EKD, per germline. V shed 6 bases, J shed 0 bases, and the junction held 17 bases outside the gene matches. CDR3 amino acids: CACSHRLGDTLGYTDKLIF. The CDR3 DNA is TGTGCCTGTTCCCATCGATTGGGGGATACGCTGGGGTACACCGATAAACTCATCTTT.

The V gene is TRDV1, the J gene TRDJ1; the match to TRDD3 covers 10 bases. The V gene's germline CDR1 is TSWWSYY and CDR2 QGS. The CDR3 has 25 amino acids. V lost 1 base and J lost 0; bases outside the gene matches: 29. The CDR3 region has the DNA TGTGCTCTTGGGGAACGGGGCTTCCGTTCGCCGGCTAGTACTGGGGGATCCCGGAACACCGATAAACTCATCTTT. Translation: CALGERGFRSPASTGGSRNTDKLIF.

The chain combines TRDV2 with TRDJ3, with D perhaps matching TRDD3 (5 bases). Trimming shortened V by 7 bases and J by 3 bases, and 21 bases separated the two germline ends. CDR1 GEAIGNYY and CDR2 EKD come from the germline V gene. CDR3 size: 18 residues. The CDR3 coding sequence is TGTGCCTGCGTCCAGAGGGGGGCCATCATCTGGGACACCCGACAGATGTTTTTC. Its translation: CACVQRGAIIWDTRQMFF.

Regarding this clone: Different DNA sequences within this sample yield the same CDR3. This rearrangement joins TRDV2 to TRDJ1; possibly TRDD3 for D (6 bases). Trimming took 3 bases from V and 7 from J, leaving 14 bases between them. CDR1 and CDR2 (germline): GEAIGNYY, EKD. The length of the CDR3 is 13 residues. This CDR3 reads CACDGDTAAKLIF. CDR3 DNA sequence: TGTGCCTGTGACGGAGATACGGCGGCTAAACTCATCTTT.

This clone was recorded only once. V is TRDV3 and J is TRDJ1; 9 positions match TRDD3. CDR1 TVYSNPD and CDR2 GDNSRS come from the germline V gene (reference sequence). V was clipped by 3 bases and J by 12 bases; unmatched bases: 20. The CDR3 runs 15 residues. CDR3 region: CAFSLRDGGYSPIIF. In DNA, the CDR3 is TGTGCCTTCTCCCTACGGGACGGGGGATACTCCCCTATCATCTTT.

With respect to this clone: This sample includes further DNA sequences coding for the same CDR3. This chain joins TRDV2 and TRDJ3; 11 bases agree with TRDD3. In germline, CDR1 is GEAIGNYY, CDR2 EKD. J was trimmed by 0 bases and V by 2 bases; bases with no gene match: 5. This CDR3 region has 19 residues. The CDR3 protein is CACDKYWGISSWDTRQMFF. In nucleotides, the CDR3 is TGTGCCTGTGACAAGTACTGGGGGATAAGCTCCTGGGACACCCGACAGATGTTTTTC.

Comment on this clone: Mismatch with germline at one junction end may stem from a read error. The rearrangement links TRDV2 to TRDJ3; 10 bases fit TRDD3. The CDR3 spans 18 residues. Germline CDR1 is GEAIGNYY and CDR2 is EKD. DNA of the CDR3: TGTGCCTGTGACATACTGGGGGATCGCTCCTTTTACACCCTACAGATGTTTTTC. It specifies CACDILGDRSFYTLQMFF.

This clone was seen only a few times. This chain joins TRDV2 and TRDJ1; possibly TRDD3 for D (5 bases). Trimming pared 0 bases from V and 0 bases from J, leaving 28 bases between. CDR1 GEAIGNYY and CDR2 EKD come from the germline V gene. This CDR3 is built from 21 residues. In DNA form, the CDR3 reads TGTGCCTGTGACACCTGGCTGGGATCGTCCGTCGGTTTCGGTTACACCGATAAACTCATCTTT. It translates to CACDTWLGSSVGFGYTDKLIF.

Comments on this clone: The germline gene is not matched at one end of the junction; a read error may be the cause. The sample has other DNA sequences that encode this CDR3 too. The chain has TRDV2 and TRDJ3; 8 bases are shared with TRDD3. The CDR3 contains 19 residues. Germline lookup yields CDR1 GEAIGNYY and CDR2 EKD. This CDR3 reads CACDTVLGDSSLDTRQMFF. CDR3 in DNA: TGTGCCTGTGACACCGTCCTGGGGGACAGCTCCTTGGACACCCGACAGATGTTTTTC.

Details on this clone: A read error may account for a junction end that differs from germline. This sample includes further DNA sequences coding for the same CDR3. This CDR3 is CACDSTGGYWDTRQMFF. As DNA, the CDR3 is TGTGCCTGTGACAGTACTGGGGGATACTGGGACACCCGACAGATGTTTTTT. The J gene is TRDJ3, the V gene TRDV2; the match to TRDD3 covers 12 bases. This CDR3 comprises 17 residues. Germline CDR1 is GEAIGNYY and CDR2 is EKD.

The rearrangement uses TRDV2 and TRDJ1; 9 bases agree with TRDD3. The V gene's germline CDR1 is GEAIGNYY and CDR2 EKD. V gave up 1 base and J gave up 3 bases; unmatched junction bases: 29. The CDR3 is 23 residues long. The CDR3 DNA sequence: TGTGCCTGTGACACGAGAAAGATGGACCAGTACTGGGGGAACACCCGTTGGGCCGATAAACTCATCTTT. It yields the protein CACDTRKMDQYWGNTRWADKLIF.

The chain employs TRDV2 and TRDJ3, with 10 bases aligning to TRDD3. Germline V gene sequence: CDR1 GEAIGNYY, CDR2 EKD. V lost 0 bases and J lost 3; bases outside the gene matches: 7. The CDR3 loop spans 19 amino acids. This CDR3 is CACDTGQGDTRWDTRQMFF. CDR3 DNA sequence: TGTGCCTGTGACACCGGGCAGGGGGATACGCGCTGGGACACCCGACAGATGTTTTTC.

This clone counts as medium-sized. V usage is TRDV2 and J usage is TRDJ1; possible D gene TRDD3, 6 bases. The germline gives CDR1 GEAIGNYY, CDR2 EKD. This CDR3 is built from 12 residues. Trimming removed 3 bases from V and 2 bases from J, with 6 bases in between. The CDR3 region is CACDWGTDKLIF. In nucleotides, the CDR3 is TGTGCCTGTGACTGGGGGACCGATAAACTCATCTTT.